The rows below give T cell receptor beta chains drawn from one sample of a study of T cell responses to AZD1222 COVID-19 vaccine. TCRdb's copy holds only in-frame clones and misses some; the assay was immunoSEQ multiplex PCR. Among 80,000 to 100,000 clones, roughly 90% were seen once, and the ten largest hold about an eighth. The specimen comprised peripheral blood, sampled on day 0 of AZD1222 vaccination. The receptors come from an adult in good health. Both conserved end residues are part of each CDR3.

V gene,CDR3 protein
TRBV4-3,CASSFRTGETQYF
TRBV2,CASRGDRINYGYTF
TRBV6-1,CASSETGSLGETQYF
TRBV6-5,CATLRGGTTEAFF
TRBV5-1,CASSLAGTPNGETQYF
TRBV28,CASRSMNTEAFF
TRBV1,CTSRGLAGGCTEQFF
TRBV12-5,CASSRGAPYGYTF
TRBV7-2,CASSVPGQGAGSPLHF
TRBV9,CASSVESRTAPYEQYF
TRBV5-5,CASDPGQRGGTDTQYF
TRBV5-6,CASSPNAGGYGYTF
TRBV28,CASSWGRTGRGAFF
TRBV7-3,CASSLGTAYEQYF
TRBV11-3,CASSRERGYEQYF
TRBV5-1,CASSLRAGDQETQYF
TRBV29-1,CSVSRTGAEKLFF
TRBV11-2,CASSTRTGAYGYTF
TRBV4-1,CASSPKGGTDTLYGYTF
TRBV3-1/TRBV3-2,CASSIRGGPGGANVLTF
TRBV19,CASSTRQGVNSPLHF
TRBV27,CASSLTVFTEAFF
TRBV19,CASSIGGGLAAYNEQFF
TRBV19,CASETRGDGTEAFF
TRBV9,CASSVDSNRESPLHF
TRBV6-1,CASSVDGGEQYF
TRBV5-1,CASSQGASNTEAFF